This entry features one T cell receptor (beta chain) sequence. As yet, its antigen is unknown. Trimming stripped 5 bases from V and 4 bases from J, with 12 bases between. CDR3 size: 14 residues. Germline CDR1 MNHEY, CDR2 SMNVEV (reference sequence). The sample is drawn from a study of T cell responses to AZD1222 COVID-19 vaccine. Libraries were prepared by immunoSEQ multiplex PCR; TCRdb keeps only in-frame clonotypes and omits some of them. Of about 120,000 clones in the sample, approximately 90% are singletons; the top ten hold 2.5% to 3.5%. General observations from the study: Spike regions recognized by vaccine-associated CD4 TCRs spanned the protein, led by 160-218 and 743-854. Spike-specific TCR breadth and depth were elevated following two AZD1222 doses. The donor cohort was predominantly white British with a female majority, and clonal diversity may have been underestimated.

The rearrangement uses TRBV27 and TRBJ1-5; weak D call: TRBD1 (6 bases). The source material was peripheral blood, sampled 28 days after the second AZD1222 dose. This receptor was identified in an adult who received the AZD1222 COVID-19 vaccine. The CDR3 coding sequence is TGTGCCAGCAGTGATCGGGACAAAAATCAGCCCCAGCATTTT. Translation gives CASSDRDKNQPQHF.